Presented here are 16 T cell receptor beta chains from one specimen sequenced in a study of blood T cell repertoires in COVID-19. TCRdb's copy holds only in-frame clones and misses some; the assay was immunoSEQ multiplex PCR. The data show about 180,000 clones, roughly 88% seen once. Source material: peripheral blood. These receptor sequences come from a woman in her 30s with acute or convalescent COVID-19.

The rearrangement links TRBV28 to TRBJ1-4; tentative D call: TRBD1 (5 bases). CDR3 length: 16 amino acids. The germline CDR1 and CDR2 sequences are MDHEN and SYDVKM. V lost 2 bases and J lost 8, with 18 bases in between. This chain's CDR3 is CASSLRLYRSIEKLFF. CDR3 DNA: TGTGCCAGCAGTTTAAGGTTGTACAGGTCGATCGAAAAACTGTTTTTT. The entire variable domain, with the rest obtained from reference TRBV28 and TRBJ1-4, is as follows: DVKVTQSSRYLVKRTGEKVFLECVQDMDHENMFWYRQDPGLGLRLIYFSYDVKMKEKGDIPEGYSVSREKKERFSLILESASTNQTSMYLCASSLRLYRSIEKLFFGSGTQLSVL.

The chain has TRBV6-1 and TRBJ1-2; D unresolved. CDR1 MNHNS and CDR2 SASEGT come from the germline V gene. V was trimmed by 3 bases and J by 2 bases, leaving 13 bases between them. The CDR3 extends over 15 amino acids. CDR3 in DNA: TGTGCCAGCAGTGAGAACACCATGAGGAACTATGGCTACACCTTC. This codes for CASSENTMRNYGYTF.

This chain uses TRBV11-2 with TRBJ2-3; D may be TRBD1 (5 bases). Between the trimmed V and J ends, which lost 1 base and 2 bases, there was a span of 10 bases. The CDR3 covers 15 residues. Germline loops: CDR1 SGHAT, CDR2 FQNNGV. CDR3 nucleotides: TGTGCCAGCAGCTTAGGGAGACAGTACACAGATACGCAGTATTTT. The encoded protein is CASSLGRQYTDTQYF.

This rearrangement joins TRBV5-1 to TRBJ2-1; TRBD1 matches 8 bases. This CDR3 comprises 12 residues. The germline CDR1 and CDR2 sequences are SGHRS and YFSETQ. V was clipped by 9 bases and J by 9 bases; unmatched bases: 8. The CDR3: CATGDRPGEQFF. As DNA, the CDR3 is TGCGCCACCGGGGACAGGCCAGGTGAGCAGTTCTTC.

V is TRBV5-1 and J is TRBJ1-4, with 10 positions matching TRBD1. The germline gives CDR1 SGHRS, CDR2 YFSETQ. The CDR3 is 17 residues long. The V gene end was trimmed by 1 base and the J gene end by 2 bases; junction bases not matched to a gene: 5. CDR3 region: CASSLRPGQGTNEKLFF. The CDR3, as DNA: TGCGCCAGCAGCTTGCGCCCGGGACAGGGGACTAATGAAAAACTGTTTTTT.

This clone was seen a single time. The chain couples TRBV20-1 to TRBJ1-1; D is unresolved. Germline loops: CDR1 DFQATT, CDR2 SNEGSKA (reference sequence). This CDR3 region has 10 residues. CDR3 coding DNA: TGCCCTGGGAGGGACACTGAAGCTTTCTTT. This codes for CPGRDTEAFF.

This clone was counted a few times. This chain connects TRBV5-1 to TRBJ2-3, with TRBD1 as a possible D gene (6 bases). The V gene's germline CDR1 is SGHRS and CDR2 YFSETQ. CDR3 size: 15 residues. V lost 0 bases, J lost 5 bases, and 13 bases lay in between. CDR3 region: CASSLARDILDTQYF. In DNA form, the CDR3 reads TGCGCCAGCAGCTTGGCTCGGGACATACTAGATACGCAGTATTTT.

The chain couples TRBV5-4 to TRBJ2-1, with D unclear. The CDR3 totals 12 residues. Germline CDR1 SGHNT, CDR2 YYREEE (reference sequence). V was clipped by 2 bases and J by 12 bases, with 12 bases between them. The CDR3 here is CASSFYGEAQFF. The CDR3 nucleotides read TGTGCCAGCAGCTTCTATGGCGAGGCGCAGTTCTTC.

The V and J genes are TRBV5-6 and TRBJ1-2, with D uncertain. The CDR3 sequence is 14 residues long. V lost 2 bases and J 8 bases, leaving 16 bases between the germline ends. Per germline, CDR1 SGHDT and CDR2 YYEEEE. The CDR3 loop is CASSFFLVGGGYTF. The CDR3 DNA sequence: TGTGCCAGCAGCTTCTTTTTGGTCGGCGGGGGCTACACCTTC.

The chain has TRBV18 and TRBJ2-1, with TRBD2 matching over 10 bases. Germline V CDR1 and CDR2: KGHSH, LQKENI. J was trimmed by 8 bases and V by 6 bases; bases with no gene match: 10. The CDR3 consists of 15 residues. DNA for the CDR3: TGTGCCAGCTCCCCCCTAGCGGGAGTTATGGATGAGCAGTTCTTC. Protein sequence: CASSPLAGVMDEQFF.

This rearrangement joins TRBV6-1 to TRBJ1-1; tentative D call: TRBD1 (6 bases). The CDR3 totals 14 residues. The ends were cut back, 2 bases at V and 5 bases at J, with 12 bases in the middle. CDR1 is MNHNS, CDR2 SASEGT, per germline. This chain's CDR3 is CASSERGRGTEAFF. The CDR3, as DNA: TGTGCCAGCAGTGAAAGAGGGAGGGGGACTGAAGCTTTCTTT.

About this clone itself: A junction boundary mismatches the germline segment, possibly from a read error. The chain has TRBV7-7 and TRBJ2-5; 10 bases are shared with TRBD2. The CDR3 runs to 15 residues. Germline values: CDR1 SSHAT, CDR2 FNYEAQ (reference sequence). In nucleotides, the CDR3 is TGTGCTAGCAGCCACTCTAGCGGGAGTGTGCAGACCCAGTACTTC. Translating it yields CASSHSSGSVQTQYF.

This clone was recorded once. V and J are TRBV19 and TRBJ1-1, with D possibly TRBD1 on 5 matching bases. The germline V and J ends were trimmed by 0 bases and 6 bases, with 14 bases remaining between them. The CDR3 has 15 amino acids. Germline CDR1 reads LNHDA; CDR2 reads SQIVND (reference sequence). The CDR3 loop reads CASSIDRDYGAEAFF. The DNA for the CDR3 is TGTGCCAGTAGTATAGACCGGGACTATGGCGCTGAAGCTTTCTTT.

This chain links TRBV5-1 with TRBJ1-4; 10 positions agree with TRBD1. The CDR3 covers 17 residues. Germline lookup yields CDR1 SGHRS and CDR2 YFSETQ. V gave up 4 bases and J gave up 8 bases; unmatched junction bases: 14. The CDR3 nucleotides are TGCGCCAGCAGCCAGGGGCCATCCGGGACAGGGGACGAAAAACTGTTTTTT. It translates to CASSQGPSGTGDEKLFF. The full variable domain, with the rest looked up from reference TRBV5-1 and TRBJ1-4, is KAGVTQTPRYLIKTRGQQVTLSCSPISGHRSVSWYQQTPGQGLQFLFEYFSETQRNKGNFPGRFSGRQFSNSRSEMNVSTLELGDSALYLCASSQGPSGTGDEKLFFGSGTQLSVL.

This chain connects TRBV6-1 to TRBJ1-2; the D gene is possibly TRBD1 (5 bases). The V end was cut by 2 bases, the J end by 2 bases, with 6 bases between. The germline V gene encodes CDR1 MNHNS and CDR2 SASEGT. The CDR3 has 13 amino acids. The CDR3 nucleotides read TGTGCCAGCAGTGAATACAGGAACTATGGCTACACCTTC. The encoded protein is CASSEYRNYGYTF.

DNA of the CDR3: TGCGCCAGCAGCTTAGGTCCGGCGGGCTTTAATGAAAAACTGTTTTTT. As protein: CASSLGPAGFNEKLFF. The chain couples TRBV5-1 to TRBJ1-4; D is ambiguous. Germline V gene lookup returns CDR1 SGHRS and CDR2 YFSETQ. V was trimmed by 2 bases and J by 4 bases, leaving 15 bases between them. The CDR3 is made up of 16 amino acids. The full variable domain, rest sourced from reference TRBV5-1 and TRBJ1-4, is KAGVTQTPRYLIKTRGQQVTLSCSPISGHRSVSWYQQTPGQGLQFLFEYFSETQRNKGNFPGRFSGRQFSNSRSEMNVSTLELGDSALYLCASSLGPAGFNEKLFFGSGTQLSVL.